The sequence of this T cell receptor beta chain was determined in a study of T-cell memory formation after mild COVID-19. Germline V lookup: CDR1 DFQATT, CDR2 SNEGSKA (reference sequence). The ends were cut back, 2 bases at V and 0 bases at J, with 13 bases in the middle. The CDR3 length is 15 residues. Study-level results: The authors left the SARS-CoV-2 specificity of second-wave clones peaking on day 37 unconfirmed.

Turning to this clonotype: Its antigen is undetermined.

TCRdb re-called the 5' RACE reads with MiXCR, one entry per CDR3 protein. The sample has about 110,000 distinct CDR3 sequences, approximately 15% seen once; the top ten hold 28%. The source material was PBMCs or a T cell subset sorted from them (not recorded which). This chain connects TRBV20-1 to TRBJ1-1, with a weak D call TRBD1 (5 bases). The TCR sequence derives from an adult woman who had mild COVID-19 (a few samples of this study predate the infection). Cell type and time point are not known. CDR3 in DNA: TGCAGTGCTAGACCCTACAGGACCATGAACACTGAAGCTTTCTTT. Protein product: CSARPYRTMNTEAFF.